A selection of T cell receptor beta chains follows, all from one sample in a study of radiotherapy plus CTLA-4 blockade in lung cancer. Here immunoSEQ multiplex PCR was the method, and the copy in TCRdb shows in-frame clones only, minus some. This table has around 50,000 clones, around 88% appearing once. The sequences come from peripheral blood, collected from a patient treated with radiotherapy plus ipilimumab. All receptors come from a human donor with non-small cell lung cancer that progressed on radiotherapy plus ipilimumab. Some clones in this sample may be carry-over from other donors' samples. The CDR3 runs from the conserved cysteine through the conserved F or W. The D gene is left open where the match is weak. The size of a clone is reported for some rows only, either as once, few or many, or as a class for expanded clones.

abundance | j_gene | d_gene | v_gene | CDR3nt | CDR3aa
. | TRBJ2-4 | . | TRBV5-1 | TGCGCCAGCAGCTTTCAGGGTTTTCCTGCGAACATTCAGTACTTC | CASSFQGFPANIQYF
few | TRBJ1-5 | . | TRBV15 | TGTGCCACCAGCAGAGGGCAGGGCGAGAAGCCCCAGCATTTT | CATSRGQGEKPQHF
. | TRBJ2-2 | . | TRBV13 | TGTGCCAGCAGCCAGGGGACTACTGCTGGGACCGGGGAGCTGTTTTTT | CASSQGTTAGTGELFF
. | TRBJ1-1 | . | TRBV6-5 | TGTGCCAGCAGCCCGCTCGACAGGAACACTGAAGCTTTCTTT | CASSPLDRNTEAFF
few | TRBJ1-5 | TRBD1 | TRBV27 | TGTGCCAGCAGCCCTGGGACAGGGGGGAATCAGCCCCAGCATTTT | CASSPGTGGNQPQHF
. | TRBJ1-3 | TRBD1 | TRBV7-9 | TGTGCCAGCAGCTCGGGACAGGGGGCGTCAGGAAACACCATATATTTT | CASSSGQGASGNTIYF
once | TRBJ2-1 | TRBD2 | TRBV25-1 | TGTGCCAGCAGTCATACTCGTCAGCGGGAGCTCAATGAGCAGTTCTTC | CASSHTRQRELNEQFF
. | TRBJ2-1 | TRBD2 | TRBV6-4 | TGTGCCAGCAGTGAATCTAGCGGGGGGGCAAGTGAGCAGTTCTTC | CASSESSGGASEQFF
. | TRBJ1-3 | . | TRBV15 | TGTGCCACCAGCCCCCGGCTCGGGGGGCCTGGAAACACCATATATTTT | CATSPRLGGPGNTIYF
. | TRBJ2-2 | TRBD2 | TRBV4-1 | TGCGCCAGCAGCCAAGGGACTAGCGGGTATGAGCTGTTTTTT | CASSQGTSGYELFF
. | TRBJ1-2 | . | TRBV2 | TGTGCCAGCAGGGATGGACAGTCCTATGGCTACACCTTC | CASRDGQSYGYTF
. | TRBJ1-1 | . | TRBV5-6 | TGTGCCAGCAGCACACTACAAGTGAACACTGAAGCTTTCTTT | CASSTLQVNTEAFF
few | TRBJ2-7 | TRBD2 | TRBV15 | TGTGCCACCAACAGGGGCAGCGGGAGGGCCTACGAGCAGTACTTC | CATNRGSGRAYEQYF
. | TRBJ1-6 | . | TRBV6-1 | TGTGCCGTCCGGAGGGACCACTTCGATTCACCCCTCCACTTT | CAVRRDHFDSPLHF